The 18 T cell receptor beta chains in this list originate from one sample, sequenced in a study of PD-L1 blockade in urothelial cancer. Method: immunoSEQ multiplex PCR; TCRdb's copy keeps in-frame clones and lacks some. Seen here are about 82,000 clones, roughly 90% observed once, and the top ten hold over 8.5%. This specimen was PBMCs, taken around atezolizumab (anti-PD-L1) treatment. The receptor set was obtained from a man aged 60-69 years with urothelial cancer.

This rearrangement joins TRBV6-1 to TRBJ2-5; TRBD1 is a possible D gene (5 bases). The V gene lost 5 bases and the J gene lost 5 bases, with 12 bases spanning the gap. The V gene's germline CDR1 is MNHNS and CDR2 SASEGT. This CDR3 is built from 13 residues. CDR3 nucleotide sequence: TGTGCCAGCAGTAGTCGTGGGGCGGAGACCCAGTACTTC. It codes for CASSSRGAETQYF.

The gene calls are TRBV7-2 and TRBJ2-5, with D hard to call. CDR1 SGHTA and CDR2 FQGNSA come from the germline V gene. V lost 1 base, J lost 0 bases, and 6 bases lay in between. This CDR3 has 14 residues. DNA of the CDR3: TGTGCCAGCAGCTTAGATCGGGACCAAGAGACCCAGTACTTC. Residues: CASSLDRDQETQYF.

The chain joins TRBV6-5 to TRBJ1-2; D remains unclear. This CDR3 spans 15 amino acids. Between the trimmed V and J ends, which lost 3 bases and 0 bases, there was a span of 11 bases. Germline V gene data show CDR1 as MNHEY and CDR2 as SVGAGI. DNA of the CDR3: TGTGCCAGCAGTTATAGTTTGGGAGCTAACTATGGCTACACCTTC. Translated, it gives CASSYSLGANYGYTF.

The chain recombines TRBV30 with TRBJ1-5; D not resolved. The CDR3 extends over 13 amino acids. CDR1 GTSNPN and CDR2 SVGIG come from the germline V gene (reference sequence). V was cut by 2 bases and J by 0 bases, with 5 bases left in between. CDR3 DNA: TGTGCCTGGAGTCAGGATAGCAATCAGCCCCAGCATTTT. Its translation is CAWSQDSNQPQHF.

This rearrangement joins TRBV27 to TRBJ1-4; D remains unclear. Trimming took off 2 bases at V and 8 bases at J, with 9 bases between the two ends. This CDR3 is 13 amino acids long. From germline, CDR1 is MNHEY and CDR2 SMNVEV (reference sequence). CDR3 DNA: TGTGCCAGCAGTTTAAACCGGTGGGAAAAACTGTTTTTT. Translating gives CASSLNRWEKLFF.

About this clone itself: At one end the junction does not follow the germline gene, possibly because of a read error. The chain has TRBV2 and TRBJ1-2, with TRBD1 matching 7 bases. From germline, CDR1 is SNHLY and CDR2 FYNNEI. The CDR3 contains 14 residues. The CDR3 here is CASREDRANYGYTF. CDR3 nucleotides: TGTGCCAGCAGGGAAGACAGGGCGAACTATGGCTACACCTTC. Variable domain in full (rest from reference TRBV2 and TRBJ1-2): EPEVTQTPSHQVTQMGQEVILRCVPISNHLYFYWYRQILGQKVEFLVSFYNNEISEKSEIFDDQFSVERPDGSNFTLKIRSTKLEDSAMYFCASREDRANYGYTFGSGTRLTVV.

The V gene is TRBV15, the J gene TRBJ1-5; D is perhaps TRBD1 (6 bases). V lost 2 bases to trimming and J lost 12 bases, with 14 bases between them. Per the germline V gene, CDR1 is LNHNV and CDR2 is YYDKDF (reference sequence). The CDR3 runs 13 residues. CDR3 loop: CATSRPGDVNQHF. The CDR3 nucleotides are TGTGCCACCAGCAGACCAGGGGATGTGAACCAGCATTTT.

In its sample, this clone was seen once. V usage is TRBV9 and J usage is TRBJ2-7; 7 bases agree with TRBD2. CDR1 is SGDLS and CDR2 is YYNGEE in the germline V gene. Trimming at V came to 4 bases and at J to 6 bases, leaving 16 bases not matched to a gene. This CDR3 spans 16 amino acids. This chain's CDR3 is CASSHGVAGPGGEQYF. The CDR3 nucleotides are TGTGCCAGCAGCCACGGGGTAGCGGGCCCCGGAGGCGAGCAGTACTTC.

The V gene is TRBV4-2, the J gene TRBJ2-3; 9 bases match TRBD2. J lost 6 bases, V lost 0 bases, and 7 bases had no gene match. This CDR3 is built from 16 residues. Germline V CDR1 and CDR2: LGHNA, YNFKEQ. The CDR3 reads CASSQDLASGMDTQYF. In DNA, the CDR3 is TGTGCCAGCAGCCAAGATTTGGCTAGCGGGATGGATACGCAGTATTTT.

V gene TRBV11-3 combines with J gene TRBJ1-1; TRBD1 aligns across 11 bases. With 5 bases clipped from V and 1 base from J, the junction kept 3 bases outside the gene matches. Germline V gives CDR1 SGHNT, CDR2 YENEEA. This CDR3 contains 15 residues. CDR3 loop: CASSEGQGANTEAFF. In DNA form, the CDR3 reads TGTGCCAGCAGCGAAGGACAGGGGGCGAACACTGAAGCTTTCTTT.

The chain joins TRBV4-3 to TRBJ2-1; 15 nucleotides align to TRBD2. The J segment lost 4 bases and the V segment lost 0 bases, leaving 10 bases of the junction unmatched. The CDR3 runs 20 residues. The germline V gene has CDR1 LGHNA and CDR2 YSLEER. The CDR3 region has the DNA TGCGCCAGCAGCCAAGAAGGGACTAGCGGGGGGTTAGGAAGGTACAATGAGCAGTTCTTC. It codes for CASSQEGTSGGLGRYNEQFF.

This chain connects TRBV5-4 to TRBJ2-5; 10 bases map to TRBD1. Germline V gene data show CDR1 as SGHNT and CDR2 as YYREEE (reference sequence). Unmatched junction bases numbered 14, after V lost 4 bases and J lost 5 bases. The CDR3 consists of 17 residues. CDR3 DNA sequence: TGTGCCAGCAGCCCTGACAGGGGGCCAAACTGGGGCGAGACCCAGTACTTC. Amino acid sequence: CASSPDRGPNWGETQYF.

The V and J genes are TRBV15 and TRBJ1-2; 8 positions match TRBD1. This CDR3 has 14 residues. The V and J ends lost 4 bases and 5 bases, in that order; junction bases with no gene match: 6. The germline V gene encodes CDR1 LNHNV and CDR2 YYDKDF (reference sequence). The CDR3 reads CATSTGGAGYGYTF. The CDR3 DNA reads TGTGCCACCAGCACAGGGGGCGCTGGGTATGGCTACACCTTC.

The chain links TRBV11-3 to TRBJ2-2, with no clear D. The germline V gene encodes CDR1 SGHNT and CDR2 YENEEA. The CDR3 has 13 amino acids. Trimming left V 5 bases short and J 1 base short, with 5 bases between. CDR3 DNA sequence: TGTGCCAGCAGCGTGCGGAACACCGGGGAGCTGTTTTTT. It is translated as CASSVRNTGELFF.

The rearrangement joins TRBV4-2 to TRBJ1-5; D is unresolved. Trimming removed 0 bases from V and 1 base from J, with 7 bases in between. Germline CDR1 is LGHNA and CDR2 is YNFKEQ. The CDR3 sequence is 15 residues long. CDR3 region: CASSQDGLSNQPQHF. CDR3 in DNA: TGTGCCAGCAGCCAAGACGGACTGAGCAATCAGCCCCAGCATTTT.

This clone was counted only a few times. The chain joins TRBV5-6 to TRBJ1-1; D uncertain. The CDR3 spans 12 residues. Germline CDR1 SGHDT, CDR2 YYEEEE. V dropped 4 bases and J dropped 1 base, with 5 bases sitting between them. As DNA, the CDR3 is TGTGCCAGCAGCCAATGGAACACTGAAGCTTTCTTT. This translates into CASSQWNTEAFF.

The rearrangement links TRBV5-1 to TRBJ2-2; a possible D gene is TRBD1 (5 bases). Germline CDR1 SGHRS, CDR2 YFSETQ. Trimming removed 0 bases from V and 5 bases from J, with 11 bases in between. This CDR3 has 15 amino acids. The CDR3 loop reads CASSLAPGRTGELFF. For the CDR3, the DNA is TGCGCCAGCAGCTTGGCGCCAGGGCGAACCGGGGAGCTGTTTTTT.

The chain has TRBV5-8 and TRBJ1-5, with D uncertain. V was clipped by 4 bases and J by 3 bases, with 14 bases between them. In germline, CDR1 is SGHTS, CDR2 YDEGEE. This CDR3 contains 15 residues. The CDR3 loop is CASSGITEYNQPQHF. The CDR3 DNA reads as TGTGCCAGCAGCGGCATTACAGAGTACAATCAGCCCCAGCATTTT.